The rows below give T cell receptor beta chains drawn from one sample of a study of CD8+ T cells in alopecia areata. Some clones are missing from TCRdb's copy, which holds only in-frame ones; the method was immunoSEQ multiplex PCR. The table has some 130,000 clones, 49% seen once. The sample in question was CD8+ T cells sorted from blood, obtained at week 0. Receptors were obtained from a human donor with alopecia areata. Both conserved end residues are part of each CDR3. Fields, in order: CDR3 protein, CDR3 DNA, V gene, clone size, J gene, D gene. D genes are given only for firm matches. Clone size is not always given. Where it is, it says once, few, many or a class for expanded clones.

CASSSGASYEQYF | TGTGCCAGCTCCTCTGGGGCATCCTACGAGCAGTACTTC | TRBV25-1 | once | TRBJ2-7 | .
CASSPTGGLNIQYF | TGTGCCAGCAGTCCGACAGGGGGCTTAAACATTCAGTACTTC | TRBV6-5 | . | TRBJ2-4 | TRBD1
CASSSGTSPLHF | TGTGCCAGCAGCTCCGGGACCTCACCCCTCCACTTT | TRBV5-4 | . | TRBJ1-6 | .
CASSFVTPGDEQFF | TGTGCCAGCAGCTTCGTGACACCAGGCGATGAGCAGTTCTTC | TRBV7-9 | few | TRBJ2-1 | .
CASSFRRGPNEKLFF | TGTGCCAGCAGCTTCCGACGGGGACCGAATGAAAAACTGTTTTTT | TRBV13 | . | TRBJ1-4 | .
CASSSTGTEQYF | TGTGCCAGCAGTTCAACAGGGACCGAGCAGTACTTC | TRBV7-9 | . | TRBJ2-7 | .
CASSFSLAEQETQYF | TGTGCCAGCAGCTTCTCTCTAGCGGAGCAAGAGACCCAGTACTTC | TRBV7-9 | . | TRBJ2-5 | TRBD2
CASTLRMNYGYTF | TGTGCCAGCACTTTGAGGATGAACTATGGCTACACCTTC | TRBV5-6 | . | TRBJ1-2 | .
CATSRDPGSSTDTQYF | TGTGCCACCAGCAGAGATCCAGGGTCAAGCACAGATACGCAGTATTTT | TRBV15 | . | TRBJ2-3 | .
CASSDPGTGLNEQFF | TGTGCCAGCAGTGACCCCGGGACAGGGCTCAATGAGCAGTTCTTC | TRBV2 | few | TRBJ2-1 | TRBD1
CASRRTDGNTIYF | TGTGCCAGCCGAAGGACAGACGGAAACACCATATATTTT | TRBV27 | few | TRBJ1-3 | .
CASSEGQGSYNEQFF | TGCGCCAGCAGTGAAGGACAGGGGTCCTACAATGAGCAGTTCTTC | TRBV10-1 | few | TRBJ2-1 | TRBD1
CASSLLTKPGEQYF | TGTGCCAGCAGCTTACTCACCAAGCCAGGCGAGCAGTACTTC | TRBV7-9 | . | TRBJ2-7 | .
CAGSVGTGGDEQFF | TGTGCCGGGAGTGTGGGGACCGGGGGGGATGAGCAGTTCTTC | TRBV30 | . | TRBJ2-1 | TRBD2
CASSQDSGQGQETQYF | TGTGCCAGCAGCCAAGATTCAGGACAGGGCCAAGAGACCCAGTACTTC | TRBV4-2 | . | TRBJ2-5 | TRBD1
CASSQVTAGGGYSNQPQHF | TGCGCCAGCAGCCAAGTTACGGCAGGAGGGGGGTATAGCAATCAGCCCCAGCATTTT | TRBV4-3 | . | TRBJ1-5 | .
CSVRQGAFSEAFF | TGCAGCGTTCGCCAGGGGGCGTTCTCTGAAGCTTTCTTT | TRBV29-1 | . | TRBJ1-1 | TRBD1
CASLGFATEAFF | TGTGCCAGCCTGGGGTTCGCCACTGAAGCTTTCTTT | TRBV6-5 | . | TRBJ1-1 | .
CAWSVGAGDGYTF | TGTGCCTGGAGTGTAGGGGCCGGGGATGGCTACACCTTC | TRBV30 | . | TRBJ1-2 | .
CSVDAGTGVTDTQYF | TGCAGCGTTGATGCCGGGACAGGGGTTACAGATACGCAGTATTTT | TRBV29-1 | . | TRBJ2-3 | TRBD1
CASSFQGNEQYF | TGCGCCAGCAGCTTCCAGGGGAACGAGCAGTACTTC | TRBV5-1 | . | TRBJ2-7 | .
CSVQGSSSRSYEQYF | TGCAGCGTCCAAGGGAGCTCGTCGAGGTCCTACGAGCAGTACTTC | TRBV29-1 | . | TRBJ2-7 | .
CASSQEGGRGGLDTQYF | TGCGCCAGCAGCCAAGAAGGGGGACGGGGGGGCTTGGATACGCAGTATTTT | TRBV4-3 | . | TRBJ2-3 | TRBD2
CASSSLGQRESIQYF | TGCGCCAGCAGCTCCCTAGGACAAAGAGAGAGCATTCAGTACTTC | TRBV5-1 | . | TRBJ2-4 | .
CASSGVGTEAFF | TGTGCCAGCAGTGGTGTCGGCACTGAAGCTTTCTTT | TRBV2 | . | TRBJ1-1 | .
CSVGDNYGYTF | TGCAGCGTTGGGGACAACTATGGCTACACCTTC | TRBV29-1 | . | TRBJ1-2 | .
CASSQGFLSSYEQYF | TGCGCCAGCAGCCAAGGGTTTTTGAGCTCCTACGAGCAGTACTTC | TRBV4-1 | . | TRBJ2-7 | .
CASSPGRVGIQETQYF | TGTGCCAGCAGCCCGGGCAGGGTCGGAATTCAAGAGACCCAGTACTTC | TRBV5-4 | . | TRBJ2-5 | .
CASSLRIQGTSPLHF | TGTGCCAGCAGCTTAAGGATACAGGGGACTTCACCCCTCCACTTT | TRBV13 | . | TRBJ1-6 | TRBD1
CSGQQGRGTEAFF | TGCAGCGGTCAACAGGGGAGGGGCACTGAAGCTTTCTTT | TRBV29-1 | . | TRBJ1-1 | TRBD1
CASSRMATSGGPSTQYF | TGTGCCAGCAGCCGGATGGCAACTAGCGGGGGCCCGAGTACGCAGTATTTT | TRBV7-8 | . | TRBJ2-3 | TRBD2
CSVAGSYEQYF | TGCAGCGTTGCCGGAAGCTACGAGCAGTACTTC | TRBV29-1 | . | TRBJ2-7 | .
CASSLATYGTSGGNEQFF | TGTGCCAGCAGCTTAGCGACTTATGGGACTAGCGGGGGCAATGAGCAGTTCTTC | TRBV7-8 | . | TRBJ2-1 | TRBD2
CASRGPENTEAFF | TGTGCCTCAAGGGGGCCGGAGAACACTGAAGCTTTCTTT | TRBV30 | . | TRBJ1-1 | TRBD1
CASSSTLANIQYF | TGTGCCAGCAGTTCTACGCTAGCGAACATTCAGTACTTC | TRBV7-9 | few | TRBJ2-4 | .
CSVESRVQFF | TGCAGCGTTGAGTCGCGGGTTCAGTTCTTC | TRBV29-1 | . | TRBJ2-1 | .
CASSVDLGEAFF | TGTGCCAGCAGCGTAGACTTAGGAGAAGCTTTCTTT | TRBV9 | once | TRBJ1-1 | .
CASSQGLAGGYNEQFF | TGTGCCAGCAGCCAAGGACTAGCGGGGGGGTACAATGAGCAGTTCTTC | TRBV4-2 | . | TRBJ2-1 | TRBD2
CASSYLYGGGEETQYF | TGTGCCAGCAGCTACCTCTACGGTGGTGGGGAAGAGACCCAGTACTTC | TRBV6-5 | . | TRBJ2-5 | .
CASSDRVSPDTQYF | TGTGCCAGCAGTGACAGGGTGTCGCCAGATACGCAGTATTTT | TRBV2 | . | TRBJ2-3 | .
CASSLGERTYEQYF | TGTGCCAGCAGCTTAGGGGAGAGGACCTACGAGCAGTACTTC | TRBV7-9 | . | TRBJ2-7 | .
CASSLGHEQYF | TGCGCCAGCAGCTTGGGACACGAGCAGTACTTC | TRBV5-1 | . | TRBJ2-7 | .
CASSIPTGGNTEAFF | TGTGCCAGCAGCATCCCGACAGGGGGGAACACTGAAGCTTTCTTT | TRBV9 | . | TRBJ1-1 | TRBD1
CASSEPRGEWPPDLPSIDTEAFF | TGTGCCAGCAGTGAACCTCGGGGGGAGTGGCCACCTGATCTGCCCTCTATTGACACTGAAGCTTTCTTT | TRBV2 | . | TRBJ1-1 | .
CSAKGTGLGEQYF | TGCAGCGCTAAAGGGACAGGGCTGGGAGAGCAGTACTTC | TRBV29-1 | few | TRBJ2-7 | TRBD1
CASSQLAGRRYEQYF | TGTGCCAGCAGCCAACTAGCGGGGCGGCGCTACGAGCAGTACTTC | TRBV7-9 | . | TRBJ2-7 | TRBD2
CASSLTSFDEQFF | TGCGCCAGCAGCTTGACTAGTTTCGATGAGCAGTTCTTC | TRBV5-1 | few | TRBJ2-1 | .
CASSLGSGGSTDTQYF | TGTGCCAGCAGCTTGGGTTCAGGGGGAAGCACAGATACGCAGTATTTT | TRBV5-6 | . | TRBJ2-3 | TRBD1
CASSLEQGPYNEQFF | TGTGCCAGCAGCTTAGAACAGGGGCCCTACAATGAGCAGTTCTTC | TRBV5-4 | many | TRBJ2-1 | TRBD1
CASSFEGRGAETQYF | TGTGCCAGCAGCTTTGAGGGCAGGGGAGCAGAGACCCAGTACTTC | TRBV11-2 | once | TRBJ2-5 | .
CASSLEGNTEAFF | TGTGCCAGCAGCTTAGAGGGAAACACTGAAGCTTTCTTT | TRBV13 | few | TRBJ1-1 | .
CASSQDSSVEQFF | TGTGCCAGCAGCCAAGATTCTTCGGTCGAGCAGTTCTTC | TRBV4-2 | . | TRBJ2-1 | .
CASSPSPLGPSVEQYF | TGTGCCAGCAGCCCCTCTCCACTAGGCCCCTCTGTCGAGCAGTACTTC | TRBV11-2 | . | TRBJ2-7 | .
CASSLGRILTDTQYF | TGTGCCAGCAGTCTTGGTAGAATTTTAACAGATACGCAGTATTTT | TRBV7-9 | . | TRBJ2-3 | .
CASSNEGQFYGYTF | TGTGCCAGTAGCAACGAGGGACAGTTCTATGGCTACACCTTC | TRBV19 | few | TRBJ1-2 | TRBD1